Sequencing of this T cell receptor beta chain was carried out in a study of T cell responses to AZD1222 COVID-19 vaccine. Per germline, CDR1 SGHDN and CDR2 FVKESK. The CDR3 has 16 amino acids. V shed 4 bases and J 2 bases; nucleotides not matched to a gene: 11. General study results and limits: Spike-specific TCR breadth and depth both grew after two AZD1222 doses. It should be noted that donors were predominantly white British and more often female, and clonal diversity was possibly underestimated. Sampled repertoires all dated from after the peak T cell response.

On this clone: Antigen: not known.

Only in-frame clones appear in the TCRdb table, and some are missing; sequencing was by immunoSEQ multiplex PCR. The top ten hold less than 15% of the sample, which has 100,000 to 150,000 clones, approximately 86% seen once. The sequencing used peripheral blood, collected on day 0 of AZD1222 vaccination. The receptor's source is an adult in good health. The chain couples TRBV14 to TRBJ2-7; the match to TRBD2 covers 7 bases. CDR3 protein: CASSPFWGGDPYEQYF. CDR3 bases: TGTGCCAGCAGCCCCTTTTGGGGGGGGGACCCCTACGAGCAGTACTTC.